What follows are 22 T cell receptor beta chains derived from one specimen sequenced in a study of graft-versus-host responses after intestinal transplantation. The method was immunoSEQ multiplex PCR; TCRdb's version includes in-frame clones alone and lacks a portion of them. The sample includes 15,000 or so clones, 70% to 75% seen only once; the top ten take under 3.5%. Graft-derived tissue was subjected to processing to liberate intraepithelial and lamina propria lymphocytes. The sequences come from ileum tissue, collected 14 days after transplant. The receptor set was obtained from a human patient who received an intestinal transplant, so some T cells may come from the graft donor.

The V call is TRBV9, the J call TRBJ1-2, with D perhaps matching TRBD1 (5 bases). Looked up from germline, CDR1 is SGDLS and CDR2 is YYNGEE. The V and J ends lost 5 bases and 0 bases respectively, with 8 bases between them. This CDR3 region has 13 residues. This CDR3 is CASSGGANYGYTF. The CDR3 DNA sequence: TGTGCCAGCAGTGGGGGTGCTAACTATGGCTACACCTTC.

The chain joins TRBV5-6 to TRBJ2-7, with unresolved D. Per the germline V gene, CDR1 is SGHDT and CDR2 is YYEEEE. The CDR3 loop spans 12 amino acids. V was clipped by 2 bases and J by 6 bases, with 9 bases between them. The CDR3 DNA follows: TGTGCCAGCAGCTTTTTTTCGGGCGAGCAGTACTTC. Translation: CASSFFSGEQYF.

Concerning this clone: Without the conserved terminal phenylalanine or tryptophan, this CDR3 likely stems from a read error. The DNA is omitted, as the CDR3 cannot be located on it reliably, and the CDR3 follows TCRdb's listing. The CDR3 sequence is CASRGTVLCAPY. The rearrangement uses TRBV10-1 and TRBJ2-7; the table's D call TRBD1 went unverified against the DNA. Inclusive of both ends, the CDR3 amounts to 12 amino acids. Germline values: CDR1 WNHNN, CDR2 SYGVQD (reference sequence).

This chain's CDR3 is CASTRAGLQGAAGNTIYF. The CDR3 region has the DNA TGTGCCAGCACCCGAGCGGGGCTACAGGGGGCGGCTGGAAACACCATATATTTT. The chain joins TRBV28 to TRBJ1-3, with TRBD1 matching 9 bases. The germline CDR1 and CDR2 sequences are MDHEN and SYDVKM. The trim removed 7 bases at V and 2 bases at J, leaving 15 bases unmatched. The CDR3 loop spans 18 amino acids. The full variable domain, its missing parts supplied by reference TRBV28 and TRBJ1-3, is DVKVTQSSRYLVKRTGEKVFLECVQDMDHENMFWYRQDPGLGLRLIYFSYDVKMKEKGDIPEGYSVSREKKERFSLILESASTNQTSMYLCASTRAGLQGAAGNTIYFGEGSWLTVV.

The chain combines TRBV2 with TRBJ1-1, with 11 bases lining up with TRBD1. Germline V gene sequence: CDR1 SNHLY, CDR2 FYNNEI. Trimming at V came to 4 bases and at J to 4 bases, leaving 2 bases not matched to a gene. The CDR3 loop spans 14 amino acids. CDR3 region: CASSAGTGGTEAFF. CDR3 bases: TGTGCCAGCAGTGCCGGGACAGGGGGCACTGAAGCTTTCTTT. Supplemented by reference TRBV2 and TRBJ1-1, the full variable domain reads EPEVTQTPSHQVTQMGQEVILRCVPISNHLYFYWYRQILGQKVEFLVSFYNNEISEKSEIFDDQFSVERPDGSNFTLKIRSTKLEDSAMYFCASSAGTGGTEAFFGQGTRLTVV.

V and J are TRBV11-2 and TRBJ2-3; 7 nucleotides align to TRBD2. The trim removed 2 bases at V and 8 bases at J, leaving 10 bases unmatched. The CDR3 contains 15 residues. Germline V gene sequence: CDR1 SGHAT, CDR2 FQNNGV. The CDR3 DNA reads as TGTGCCAGCAGCTTATCTCGCGGGAGTGGGGGTACGCAGTATTTT. The encoded protein is CASSLSRGSGGTQYF. The complete variable domain, with remaining parts taken from reference TRBV11-2 and TRBJ2-3, reads EAGVAQSPRYKIIEKRQSVAFWCNPISGHATLYWYQQILGQGPKLLIQFQNNGVVDDSQLPKDRFSAERLKGVDSTLKIQPAKLEDSAVYLCASSLSRGSGGTQYFGPGTRLTVL.

The chain combines TRBV7-9 with TRBJ1-1, with a tentative D call TRBD1 (5 bases). The length of the CDR3 is 15 residues. From germline, CDR1 is SEHNR and CDR2 FQNEAQ (reference sequence). V was cut by 1 base and J by 3 bases, with 12 bases left in between. DNA for the CDR3: TGTGCCAGCAGCTTAGACACGGGGGACCACACTGAAGCTTTCTTT. Its translation is CASSLDTGDHTEAFF.

The genes are TRBV13 and TRBJ2-3; the D is unclear. The CDR3 has 13 residues. Deletions cut 4 bases from V and 7 bases from J, with 12 bases between. The germline V gene has CDR1 PRHDT and CDR2 FYEKMQ (reference sequence). The CDR3 spells CASSSKSRHTQYF. The CDR3 DNA reads as TGTGCCAGCAGCTCCAAATCCCGTCATACGCAGTATTTT.

This clone was seen a few times. The chain recombines TRBV2 with TRBJ2-4; 10 nucleotides line up with TRBD2. Germline CDR1 reads SNHLY; CDR2 reads FYNNEI. The CDR3 runs 15 residues. The ends lost 8 bases at V and 1 base at J; junction bases unmatched: 5. The CDR3 sequence is CASVLTSGAKNIQYF. CDR3 DNA: TGTGCCAGCGTCTTGACTAGCGGGGCCAAAAACATTCAGTACTTC.

In DNA form, the CDR3 reads TGTGCCTGGAGTGTATGGGATGGCTACACCTTC. This codes for CAWSVWDGYTF. This rearrangement joins TRBV30 to TRBJ1-2; unclear D gene. Trimming stripped 0 bases from V and 6 bases from J, with 5 bases between. Per the germline V gene, CDR1 is GTSNPN and CDR2 is SVGIG (reference sequence). CDR3 length equals 11 residues.

The gene calls are TRBV5-1 and TRBJ2-5; possible D gene TRBD1, 6 bases. The length of the CDR3 is 14 residues. Germline V gene data show CDR1 as SGHRS and CDR2 as YFSETQ. Trimming stripped 4 bases from V and 0 bases from J, with 10 bases between. This CDR3 is CASSVGTYQETQYF. In DNA form, the CDR3 reads TGCGCCAGCAGCGTGGGGACATACCAAGAGACCCAGTACTTC.

This chain joins TRBV11-1 and TRBJ2-2; 7 bases are shared with TRBD1. V gave up 4 bases and J gave up 2 bases; unmatched junction bases: 16. This CDR3 region has 19 residues. Per germline, CDR1 SGHAT and CDR2 FQDESV (reference sequence). CDR3 residues: CASSWGDRERIFNTGELFF. CDR3 nucleotide sequence: TGTGCCAGCAGCTGGGGTGACAGGGAAAGGATTTTTAACACCGGGGAGCTGTTTTTT. Based on the CDR3 plus reference TRBV11-1 and TRBJ2-2, the full variable domain is EAEVAQSPRYKITEKSQAVAFWCDPISGHATLYWYRQILGQGPELLVQFQDESVVDDSQLPKDRFSAERLKGVDSTLKIQPAELGDSAMYLCASSWGDRERIFNTGELFFGEGSRLTVL.

This chain links TRBV27 with TRBJ2-7, with TRBD1 matching over 8 bases. V trimming: 6 bases; J trimming: 3 bases; junction bases outside the gene matches: 7. CDR3 length: 14 amino acids. CDR1 is MNHEY and CDR2 is SMNVEV in the germline V gene (reference sequence). The CDR3 is CASRVQGVVYEQYF. The CDR3 DNA reads as TGTGCCAGCAGGGTACAGGGGGTTGTCTACGAGCAGTACTTC.

This clone came up once. The chain employs TRBV4-1 and TRBJ2-1; 11 bases agree with TRBD2. With 1 base clipped from V and 4 bases from J, the junction kept 0 bases outside the gene matches. The CDR3 has 15 amino acids. Germline V gene data show CDR1 as MGHRA and CDR2 as YSYEKL. CDR3 nucleotide sequence: TGCGCCAGCAGCCAAGGGACTAGCGGGTACAATGAGCAGTTCTTC. Amino acids: CASSQGTSGYNEQFF.

This clone was seen only once. This chain links TRBV16 with TRBJ1-1, with a weak D call TRBD1 (5 bases). The germline V gene encodes CDR1 KGHSY and CDR2 FQNENV. Trimming stripped 0 bases from V and 3 bases from J, with 11 bases between. CDR3 length equals 15 residues. The CDR3 DNA follows: TGTGCCAGCAGCCAATCGGGGGAAGTTCACACTGAAGCTTTCTTT. Residues: CASSQSGEVHTEAFF.

The gene calls are TRBV5-5 and TRBJ2-7, with TRBD2 as a possible D gene (5 bases). V was shortened by 0 bases and J by 4 bases, with 14 bases between the two germline ends. CDR1 is SGHKS and CDR2 is YYEKEE in the germline V gene (reference sequence). This CDR3 has 15 amino acids. The CDR3 reads CASSLVAQVQYEQYF. In DNA, the CDR3 is TGTGCCAGCAGCTTGGTAGCGCAGGTCCAATACGAGCAGTACTTC.

This clone was seen a handful of times. The J gene is TRBJ1-2, the V gene TRBV27; 11 nucleotides agree with TRBD1. CDR1 MNHEY and CDR2 SMNVEV come from the germline V gene (reference sequence). The CDR3 has 15 amino acids. Trimming at V came to 5 bases and at J to 2 bases, leaving 4 bases not matched to a gene. CDR3 loop: CASSDRDRGNYGYTF. DNA of the CDR3: TGTGCCAGCAGTGACAGGGACAGGGGGAACTATGGCTACACCTTC.

V gene TRBV11-2 combines with J gene TRBJ2-7; 7 bases are shared with TRBD1. The CDR3 contains 14 residues. Germline trimming cut 3 bases from V and 0 bases from J; bases unmatched to any gene: 2. CDR1 is SGHAT, CDR2 FQNNGV, per germline. This chain's CDR3 is CASSLGDSSYEQYF. Written as DNA, the CDR3 is TGTGCCAGCAGCTTGGGGGACAGCTCCTACGAGCAGTACTTC.

The gene calls are TRBV6-5 and TRBJ1-2; D not resolved. This CDR3 region has 14 residues. Deletions cut 2 bases from V and 0 bases from J, with 7 bases between. Germline V CDR1 and CDR2: MNHEY, SVGAGI. The CDR3 sequence: CASSYGLPNYGYTF. CDR3 DNA sequence: TGTGCCAGCAGTTACGGGCTCCCTAACTATGGCTACACCTTC.

This clone occurred a few times. The J gene is TRBJ1-2, the V gene TRBV7-9; TRBD1 aligns across 8 bases. This CDR3 has 17 residues. CDR1 is SEHNR, CDR2 FQNEAQ, per germline (reference sequence). With 2 bases clipped from V and 7 bases from J, the junction kept 15 bases outside the gene matches. CDR3 protein: CASSLPSGQGESSGYTF. CDR3 DNA: TGTGCCAGCAGCTTACCCTCCGGACAGGGTGAATCGTCTGGCTACACCTTC.

For the CDR3, the DNA is TGTGCCAGCAGCTTATCGGACAGGGCTAATGGCTACACCTTC. This translates into CASSLSDRANGYTF. The V gene is TRBV7-6, the J gene TRBJ1-2; the match to TRBD1 covers 8 bases. V was pared by 2 bases and J by 6 bases, with 5 bases of the junction left unmatched. CDR1 and CDR2 (germline): SGHVS, FNYEAQ. CDR3 size: 14 residues.

V is TRBV7-2 and J is TRBJ1-3; D uncertain. This CDR3 is built from 17 residues. Trimming stripped 5 bases from V and 4 bases from J, with 21 bases between. Germline values: CDR1 SGHTA, CDR2 FQGNSA. The CDR3: CASSPSSWASGGNTIYF. DNA for the CDR3: TGTGCCAGCAGCCCGTCGTCTTGGGCCTCGGGAGGAAACACCATATATTTT.